Listed here are 2 T cell receptor beta chains from one sample, sequenced in a study of blood T cell repertoires in COVID-19. Produced via immunoSEQ multiplex PCR; TCRdb's table is partial and in-frame only. The top ten hold about 11% of the sample, which has about 140,000 clones, 88% seen once. Sequenced material: peripheral blood. The receptor source for this set is a man in his 60s with active or convalescent COVID-19.

Concerning this clone itself: In the same sample, other DNA sequences code for this CDR3. This sequence joins TRBV10-3 and TRBJ1-5; D is uncertain. V gave up 0 bases and J gave up 5 bases, with 5 bases separating them. This CDR3 region has 13 residues. Germline V gives CDR1 ENHRY, CDR2 SYGVKD. The DNA for the CDR3 is TGTGCCATCAGTGAGTCAGGAGATCAGCCCCAGCATTTT. Protein: CAISESGDQPQHF.

J is TRBJ1-2 and V is TRBV27; 9 bases are shared with TRBD1. This CDR3 has 14 residues. Trimming at V came to 5 bases and at J to 5 bases, leaving 6 bases not matched to a gene. Germline CDR1 MNHEY, CDR2 SMNVEV (reference sequence). The CDR3, as DNA: TGTGCCAGCAGTATCGGGACAGGGACATATGGCTACACCTTC. As protein: CASSIGTGTYGYTF.